This T cell receptor (beta chain) appears in the sequencing data of a study of blood T cell repertoires in COVID-19. About the research overall: T cells, B-cell-depleted T cells, or PBMCs supplied cDNA or gDNA.

Generated by immunoSEQ multiplex PCR, the TCRdb table keeps only in-frame clones and is missing some. This table has a few hundred thousand clones, more than 75% appearing once. The ends lost 1 base at V and 2 bases at J; junction bases unmatched: 6. This CDR3 spans 17 amino acids. Per the germline V gene, CDR1 is SEHNR and CDR2 is FQNEAQ (reference sequence). The specimen sequenced was peripheral blood. The receptor was isolated from a woman aged 45-65 years with acute or convalescent COVID-19. The chain recombines TRBV7-9 with TRBJ1-3; 9 bases are shared with TRBD1. DNA for the CDR3: TGTGCCAGCAGCTTAGGACAGGGGGTGGCCGCTGGAAACACCATATATTTT. Translated: CASSLGQGVAAGNTIYF. Supplemented by reference TRBV7-9 and TRBJ1-3, the full variable domain reads DTGVSQNPRHKITKRGQNVTFRCDPISEHNRLYWYRQTLGQGPEFLTYFQNEAQLEKSRLLSDRFSAERPKGSFSTLEIQRTEQGDSAMYLCASSLGQGVAAGNTIYFGEGSWLTVV.